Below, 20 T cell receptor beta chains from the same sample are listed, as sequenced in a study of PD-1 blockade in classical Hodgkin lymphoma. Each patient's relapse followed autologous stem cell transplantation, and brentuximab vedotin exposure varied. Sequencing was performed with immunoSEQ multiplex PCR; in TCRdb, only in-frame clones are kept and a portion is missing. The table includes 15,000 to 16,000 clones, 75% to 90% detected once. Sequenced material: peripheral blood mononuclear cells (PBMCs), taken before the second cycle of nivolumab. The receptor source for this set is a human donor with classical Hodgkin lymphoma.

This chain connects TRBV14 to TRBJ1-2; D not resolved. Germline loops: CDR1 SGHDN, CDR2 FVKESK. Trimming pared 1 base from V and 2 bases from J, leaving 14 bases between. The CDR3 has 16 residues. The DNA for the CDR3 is TGTGCCAGCAGCCAAGTTATGAAACCCCTCAACTATGGCTACACCTTC. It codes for CASSQVMKPLNYGYTF.

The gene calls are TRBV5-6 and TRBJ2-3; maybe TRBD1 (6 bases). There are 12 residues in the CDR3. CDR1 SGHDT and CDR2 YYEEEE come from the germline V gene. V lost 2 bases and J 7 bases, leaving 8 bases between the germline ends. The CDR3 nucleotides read TGTGCCAGCAGCTTCCAGGGGAATACGCAGTATTTT. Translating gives CASSFQGNTQYF.

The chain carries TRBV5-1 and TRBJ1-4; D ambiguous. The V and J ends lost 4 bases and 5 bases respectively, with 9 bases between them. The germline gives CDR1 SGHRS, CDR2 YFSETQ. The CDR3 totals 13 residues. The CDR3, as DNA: TGCGCCAGCAGCCGATCACTGAATGAAAAACTGTTTTTT. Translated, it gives CASSRSLNEKLFF. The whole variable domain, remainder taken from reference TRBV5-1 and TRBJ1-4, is KAGVTQTPRYLIKTRGQQVTLSCSPISGHRSVSWYQQTPGQGLQFLFEYFSETQRNKGNFPGRFSGRQFSNSRSEMNVSTLELGDSALYLCASSRSLNEKLFFGSGTQLSVL.

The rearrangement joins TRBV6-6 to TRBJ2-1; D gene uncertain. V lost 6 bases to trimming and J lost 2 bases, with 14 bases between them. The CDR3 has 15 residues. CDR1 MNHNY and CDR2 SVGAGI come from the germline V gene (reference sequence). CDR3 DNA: TGTGCCAGCAGCCCGGTCGCCTCCCCCTACAATGAGCAGTTCTTC. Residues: CASSPVASPYNEQFF.

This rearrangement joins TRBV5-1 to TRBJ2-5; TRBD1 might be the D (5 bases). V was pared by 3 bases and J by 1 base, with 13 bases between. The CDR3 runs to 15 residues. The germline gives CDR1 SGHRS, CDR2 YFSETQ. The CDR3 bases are TGCGCCAGCAGCTACTTCAGGGCCAGCCAAGAGACCCAGTACTTC. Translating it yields CASSYFRASQETQYF.

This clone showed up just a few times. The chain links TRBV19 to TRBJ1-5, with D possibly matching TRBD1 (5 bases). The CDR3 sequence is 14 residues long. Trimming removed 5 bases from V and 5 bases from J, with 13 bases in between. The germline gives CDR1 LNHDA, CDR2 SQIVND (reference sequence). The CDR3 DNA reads TGTGCCAGTAGTCAGTGGACAAATTATCAGCCCCAGCATTTT. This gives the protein CASSQWTNYQPQHF.

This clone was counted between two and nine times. CDR3 bases: TGTGCCACCCGTCGAGGGGGCAGGGACACTGAAGCTTTCTTT. Residues: CATRRGGRDTEAFF. The chain couples TRBV15 to TRBJ1-1, with 7 nucleotides matching TRBD1. This CDR3 has 14 amino acids. The V and J ends lost 8 bases and 3 bases, in that order; junction bases with no gene match: 9. Germline CDR1 LNHNV, CDR2 YYDKDF (reference sequence).

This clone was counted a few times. The CDR3 region is CAWSVGQGNQPQHF. CDR3 nucleotides: TGTGCCTGGAGTGTTGGCCAGGGCAATCAGCCCCAGCATTTT. The chain has TRBV30 and TRBJ1-5, with no clear D. Germline lookup yields CDR1 GTSNPN and CDR2 SVGIG (reference sequence). V lost 0 bases, J lost 2 bases, and 8 bases lay in between. There are 14 residues in the CDR3.

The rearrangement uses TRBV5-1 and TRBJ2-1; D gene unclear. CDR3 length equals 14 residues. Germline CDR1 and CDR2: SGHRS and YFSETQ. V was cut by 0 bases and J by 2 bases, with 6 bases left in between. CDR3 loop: CASSLEVTYNEQFF. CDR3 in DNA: TGCGCCAGCAGCTTGGAAGTAACCTACAATGAGCAGTTCTTC. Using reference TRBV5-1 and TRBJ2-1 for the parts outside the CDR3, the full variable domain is KAGVTQTPRYLIKTRGQQVTLSCSPISGHRSVSWYQQTPGQGLQFLFEYFSETQRNKGNFPGRFSGRQFSNSRSEMNVSTLELGDSALYLCASSLEVTYNEQFFGPGTRLTVL.

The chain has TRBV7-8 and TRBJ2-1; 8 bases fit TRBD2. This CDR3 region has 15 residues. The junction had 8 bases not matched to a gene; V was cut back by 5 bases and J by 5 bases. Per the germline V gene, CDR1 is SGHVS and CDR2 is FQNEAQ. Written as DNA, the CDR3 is TGTGCCAGCAGCCGGCTAGCGGGTCGAAACAATGAGCAGTTCTTC. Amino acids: CASSRLAGRNNEQFF.

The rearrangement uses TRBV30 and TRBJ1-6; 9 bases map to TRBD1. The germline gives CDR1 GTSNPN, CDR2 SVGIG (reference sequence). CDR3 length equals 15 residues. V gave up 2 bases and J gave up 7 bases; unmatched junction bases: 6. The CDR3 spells CAWSFRQGGNSPLHF. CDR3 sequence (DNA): TGTGCCTGGAGTTTCCGACAGGGGGGAAATTCACCCCTCCACTTT.

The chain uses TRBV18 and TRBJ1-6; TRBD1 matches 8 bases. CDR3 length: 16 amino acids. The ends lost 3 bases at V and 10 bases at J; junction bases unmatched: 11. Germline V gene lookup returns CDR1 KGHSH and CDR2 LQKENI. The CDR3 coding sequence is TGTGCCAGCTCACCGCCTTATAGGGACAGGACCTCACCCCTCCACTTT. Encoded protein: CASSPPYRDRTSPLHF.

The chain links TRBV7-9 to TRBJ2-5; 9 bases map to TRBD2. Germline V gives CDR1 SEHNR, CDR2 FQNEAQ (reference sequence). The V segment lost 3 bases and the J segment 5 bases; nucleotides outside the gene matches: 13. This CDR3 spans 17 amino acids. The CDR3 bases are TGTGCCAGCAGCTTTGGGGGTAGCGGGAGTTTGAGGGAGACCCAGTACTTC. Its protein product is CASSFGGSGSLRETQYF.

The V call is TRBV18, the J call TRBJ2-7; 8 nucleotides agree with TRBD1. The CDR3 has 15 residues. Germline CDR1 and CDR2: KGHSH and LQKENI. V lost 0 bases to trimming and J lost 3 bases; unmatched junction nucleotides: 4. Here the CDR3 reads CASSPPGQVGYEQYF. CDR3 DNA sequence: TGTGCCAGCTCACCACCGGGACAGGTGGGCTACGAGCAGTACTTC.

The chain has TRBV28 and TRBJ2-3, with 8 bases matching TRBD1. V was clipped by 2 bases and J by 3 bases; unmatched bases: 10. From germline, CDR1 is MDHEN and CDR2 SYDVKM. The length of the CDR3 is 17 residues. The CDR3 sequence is CASSLGSVQGVTDTQYF. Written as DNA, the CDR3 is TGTGCCAGCAGTTTAGGTTCTGTACAGGGGGTAACAGATACGCAGTATTTT.

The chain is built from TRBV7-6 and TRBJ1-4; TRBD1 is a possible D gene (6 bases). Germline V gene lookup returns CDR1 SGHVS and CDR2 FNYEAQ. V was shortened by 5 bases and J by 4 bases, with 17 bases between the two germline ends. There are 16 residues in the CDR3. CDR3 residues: CASSPLRGANNEKLFF. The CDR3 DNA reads TGTGCCAGCAGCCCCCTAAGGGGGGCGAATAATGAAAAACTGTTTTTT.

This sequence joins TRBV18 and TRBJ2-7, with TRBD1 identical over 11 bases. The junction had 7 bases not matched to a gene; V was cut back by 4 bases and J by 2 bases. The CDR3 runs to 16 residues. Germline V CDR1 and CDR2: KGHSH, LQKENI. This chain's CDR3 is CASSQRQGQGAYEQYF. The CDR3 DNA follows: TGTGCCAGCTCACAAAGGCAGGGACAGGGGGCCTACGAGCAGTACTTC.

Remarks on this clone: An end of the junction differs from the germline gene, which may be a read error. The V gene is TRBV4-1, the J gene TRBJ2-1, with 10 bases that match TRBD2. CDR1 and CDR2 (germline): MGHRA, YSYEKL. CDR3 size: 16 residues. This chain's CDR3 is CASSQGVAGGYNEQFF. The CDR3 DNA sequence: TGTGCCAGCAGCCAAGGTGTAGCGGGGGGATACAATGAGCAGTTCTTC.

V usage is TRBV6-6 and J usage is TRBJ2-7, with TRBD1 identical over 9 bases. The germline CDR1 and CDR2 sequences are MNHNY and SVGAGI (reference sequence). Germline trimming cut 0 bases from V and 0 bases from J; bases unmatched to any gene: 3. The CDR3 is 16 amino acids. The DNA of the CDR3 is TGTGCCAGCAGTTACTCCGGGACAGGGCTCTCCTACGAGCAGTACTTC. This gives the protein CASSYSGTGLSYEQYF.

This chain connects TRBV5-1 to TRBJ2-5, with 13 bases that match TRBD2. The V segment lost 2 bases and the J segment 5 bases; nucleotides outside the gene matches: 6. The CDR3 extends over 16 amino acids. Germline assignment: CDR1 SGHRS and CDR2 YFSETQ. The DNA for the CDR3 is TGCGCCAGCAGCTTTATAGGGACTAGCGGGAAGGAGACCCAGTACTTC. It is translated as CASSFIGTSGKETQYF.